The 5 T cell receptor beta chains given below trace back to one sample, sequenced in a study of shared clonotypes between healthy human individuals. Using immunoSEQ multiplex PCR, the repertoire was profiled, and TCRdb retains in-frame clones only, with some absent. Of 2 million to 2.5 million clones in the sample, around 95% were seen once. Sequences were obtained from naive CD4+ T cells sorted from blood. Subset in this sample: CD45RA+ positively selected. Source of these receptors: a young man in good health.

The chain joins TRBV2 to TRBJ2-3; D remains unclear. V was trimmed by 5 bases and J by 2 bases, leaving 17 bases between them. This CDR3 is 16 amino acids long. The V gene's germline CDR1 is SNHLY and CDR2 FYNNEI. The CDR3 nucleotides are TGTGCCAGCAGTCCCGGCGCCGGTCTTTCCACAGATACGCAGTATTTT. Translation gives CASSPGAGLSTDTQYF.

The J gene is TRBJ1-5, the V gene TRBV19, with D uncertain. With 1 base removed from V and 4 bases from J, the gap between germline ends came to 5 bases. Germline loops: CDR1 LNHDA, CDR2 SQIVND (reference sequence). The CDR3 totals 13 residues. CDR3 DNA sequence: TGTGCCAGTAGTATAGCCTTTAATCAGCCCCAGCATTTT. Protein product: CASSIAFNQPQHF. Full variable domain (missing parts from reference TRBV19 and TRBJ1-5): DGGITQSPKYLFRKEGQNVTLSCEQNLNHDAMYWYRQDPGQGLRLIYYSQIVNDFQKGDIAEGYSVSREKKESFPLTVTSAQKNPTAFYLCASSIAFNQPQHFGDGTRLSIL.

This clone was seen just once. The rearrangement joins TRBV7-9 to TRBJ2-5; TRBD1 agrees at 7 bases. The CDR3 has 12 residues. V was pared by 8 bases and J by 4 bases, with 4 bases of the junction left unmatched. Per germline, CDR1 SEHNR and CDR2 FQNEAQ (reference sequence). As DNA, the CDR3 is TGTGCCAGCTCGCGACAGGGAGAGACCCAGTACTTC. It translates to CASSRQGETQYF.

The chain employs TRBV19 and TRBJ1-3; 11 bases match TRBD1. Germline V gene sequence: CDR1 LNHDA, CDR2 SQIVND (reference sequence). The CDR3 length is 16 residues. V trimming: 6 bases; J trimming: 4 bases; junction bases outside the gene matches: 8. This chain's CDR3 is CASSLGQGARGNTIYF. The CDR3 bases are TGTGCCAGTAGCCTTGGACAGGGGGCGCGCGGAAACACCATATATTTT.

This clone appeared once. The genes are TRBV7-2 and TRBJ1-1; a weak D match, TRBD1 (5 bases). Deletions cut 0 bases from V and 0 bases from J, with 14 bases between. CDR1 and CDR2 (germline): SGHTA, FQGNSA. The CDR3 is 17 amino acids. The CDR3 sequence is CASSLALDRVVNTEAFF. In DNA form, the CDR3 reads TGTGCCAGCAGCTTAGCTCTAGACAGAGTCGTGAACACTGAAGCTTTCTTT.